A selection of T cell receptor beta chains follows, all from one sample in a study of T cells in Graves' hyperthyroidism and ophthalmopathy. TCRdb re-called the multiplex PCR reads through MiXCR, storing one row per CDR3 protein. The sample has 600,000 or so distinct CDR3 sequences, around 45% seen once. The sequencing sample was made of peripheral blood or thyroid tissue (not recorded which). The receptors were gathered from a woman between 18 and 29 years old with Graves' hyperthyroidism. Both conserved end residues are part of each CDR3. The order of the fields is J gene, V gene, clone size, D gene, CDR3 protein, CDR3 DNA. The D gene is left open where the match is weak. The size field is filled for only some rows; it gives once, few, many or a size class.

TRBJ2-7,TRBV7-9,NA,NA,CASSLVSNEQYF,TGTGCCAGCAGCTTAGTGTCTAACGAGCAGTACTTC
TRBJ2-7,TRBV7-2,NA,NA,CASSLDLSARTYEQYF,TGTGCCAGCAGCTTAGATTTGTCAGCGCGAACCTACGAGCAGTACTTC
TRBJ1-1,TRBV7-3,NA,NA,CASSLIGGRQQNTEAFF,TGTGCCAGCAGCTTAATCGGAGGAAGACAGCAGAACACTGAAGCTTTCTTT
TRBJ2-5,TRBV15,few,NA,CATSREWETQYF,TGTGCCACCAGCAGAGAGTGGGAGACCCAGTACTTC
TRBJ2-7,TRBV7-9,many,NA,CASSMGAREQYF,TGTGCCAGCAGCATGGGGGCGCGAGAGCAGTACTTC
TRBJ2-2,TRBV29-1,NA,NA,CSVNEPGGRELFF,TGCAGCGTGAACGAGCCAGGGGGGCGGGAGCTGTTTTTT
TRBJ2-7,TRBV20-1,few,TRBD2,CSARGSGGHYEQYF,TGCAGTGCTAGAGGCAGCGGGGGGCACTACGAGCAGTACTTC
TRBJ1-2,TRBV4-1,few,NA,CASSQTGLVGYTF,TGCGCCAGCAGCCAGACAGGTTTAGTAGGCTACACCTTC
TRBJ1-5,TRBV7-2,NA,NA,CASRRVNQPQHF,TGTGCCAGCAGACGGGTAAATCAGCCCCAGCATTTT
TRBJ1-1,TRBV7-6,NA,NA,CASSSDIPEAFF,TGTGCCAGCTCATCGGACATTCCTGAAGCTTTCTTT
TRBJ2-7,TRBV14,few,TRBD2,CASSRSGSLNF,TGTGCCAGCAGCCGCAGCGGGAGCTTGAACTTC
TRBJ2-7,TRBV2,NA,NA,CASSRTINEQYF,TGTGCCAGCAGTCGTACGATCAACGAGCAGTACTTC
TRBJ2-5,TRBV7-9,few,TRBD2,CASSRKVASGNAETQYF,TGTGCCAGCAGCAGAAAGGTCGCTAGCGGGAATGCGGAGACCCAGTACTTC
TRBJ2-7,TRBV7-6,NA,TRBD1,CASSWGTAAYEQYF,TGTGCCAGCAGCTGGGGGACAGCAGCCTACGAGCAGTACTTC
TRBJ2-7,TRBV10-3,few,TRBD1,CAISEPLTGGYEQYF,TGTGCCATCAGTGAACCCCTGACAGGGGGCTACGAGCAGTACTTC
TRBJ2-2,TRBV2,NA,TRBD2,CARDSRPSGPTGELFF,TGTGCTAGGGATTCCAGACCTAGCGGCCCCACCGGGGAGCTGTTTTTT
TRBJ1-6,TRBV7-4,once,TRBD1,CASSTGQSSLHF,TGTGCCAGCAGCACGGGACAGTCGTCTCTCCACTTT
TRBJ2-7,TRBV19,many,NA,CASTGGYEQYF,TGCGCCAGCACCGGTGGGTACGAGCAGTACTTC
TRBJ1-2,TRBV7-8,few,NA,CASSPQPSYGYTF,TGTGCCAGCAGCCCCCAACCCTCCTATGGCTACACCTTC
TRBJ1-1,TRBV10-3,NA,NA,CAITVGVNTEAFF,TGTGCCATCACGGTTGGAGTCAACACTGAAGCTTTCTTT
TRBJ1-2,TRBV12-5,NA,NA,CASGLVPGYYGYTF,TGTGCTAGTGGTTTGGTACCAGGATACTATGGCTACACCTTC
TRBJ2-7,TRBV9,NA,NA,CASSVWEQGGDEQYF,TGTGCCAGCAGCGTATGGGAACAGGGCGGGGACGAGCAGTACTTC
TRBJ1-6,TRBV9,many,NA,CASSSRNSPLHF,TGTGCCAGCAGCTCGAGGAATTCACCCCTCCACTTT
TRBJ2-2,TRBV6-1,few,TRBD1,CASSRTGTGELFF,TGTGCCAGCAGCCGGACAGGGACCGGGGAGCTGTTTTTT
TRBJ1-6,TRBV6-5,NA,NA,CASRGYPGGSPLHF,TGTGCCAGCAGAGGATACCCGGGCGGTTCACCCCTCCACTTT
TRBJ2-7,TRBV7-7,many,NA,CASSLDPGPSYEQYF,TGTGCCAGCAGCTTAGACCCGGGACCATCCTACGAGCAGTACTTC
TRBJ2-5,TRBV6-5,few,NA,CASSSYFQETQYF,TGTGCCAGCAGTTCTTACTTCCAAGAGACCCAGTACTTC
TRBJ1-2,TRBV5-1,once,TRBD1,CASGGTGGFSYGYTF,TGCGCCAGCGGCGGGACAGGGGGTTTCTCCTATGGCTACACCTTC